The clone carrying this T cell receptor beta chain was observed many times. Its target is not known. The data stem from a study of regulatory T cells in long-lasting Graves disease. Investigators prepared the TCR beta libraries by applying iRepertoire HTBI primers and Arm-PCR of CDR3 regions. TCRdb called the multiplex PCR reads again in MiXCR, with one record for every CDR3 protein. This table holds 540,000 or so distinct CDR3 sequences, approximately 13% found once. Study-level findings and limits: Persistent disease samples used TRBV28, TRBJ1-2 and TRBJ2-5 preferentially.

Time point in this sample: newly diagnosed GD, antithyroid drugs for less than 3 months. From RNA extracted from PBMCs, the TCR library was made. American Thyroid Association guidelines were used to diagnose Graves' disease. The CDR3 has 14 residues. Germline-derived CDR1 and CDR2 are MNHNS and SASEGT. V lost 2 bases and J lost 0, with 7 bases in between. In addition, the sample was reused for a study of T cells in Graves' hyperthyroidism and ophthalmopathy. That paper states: The study used the HTBI primer set for a first-round RT-PCR of the TCR CDR3. The majority of expanded thyroid clonotypes above 0.001 also appeared in blood.

The specimen was peripheral blood mononuclear cells (PBMCs), collected at new diagnosis, from a patient treated with antithyroid drugs. V gene TRBV6-1 combines with J gene TRBJ1-1; D uncertain. This sequence originates from a man aged 30 to 39 with Graves disease. CDR3 DNA sequence: TGTGCCAGCAGTGAATGGAGGCTGAACACTGAAGCTTTCTTT. Protein: CASSEWRLNTEAFF.